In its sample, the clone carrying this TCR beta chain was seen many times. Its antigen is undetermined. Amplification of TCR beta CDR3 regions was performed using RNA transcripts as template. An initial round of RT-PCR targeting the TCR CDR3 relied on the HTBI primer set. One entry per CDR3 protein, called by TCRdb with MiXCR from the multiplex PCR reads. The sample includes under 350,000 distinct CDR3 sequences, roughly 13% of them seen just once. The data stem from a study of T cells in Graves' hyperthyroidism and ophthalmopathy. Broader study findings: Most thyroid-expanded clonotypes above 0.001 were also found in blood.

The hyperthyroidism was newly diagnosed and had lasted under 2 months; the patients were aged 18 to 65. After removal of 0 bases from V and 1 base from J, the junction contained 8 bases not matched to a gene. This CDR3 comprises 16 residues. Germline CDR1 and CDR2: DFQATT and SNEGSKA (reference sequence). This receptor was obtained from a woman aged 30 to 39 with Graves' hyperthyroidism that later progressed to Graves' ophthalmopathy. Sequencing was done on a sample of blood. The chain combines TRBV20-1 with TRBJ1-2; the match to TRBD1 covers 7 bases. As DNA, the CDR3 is TGCAGTGCTAGAGACCGGACAGGAGACCTTAACTATGGCTACACCTTC. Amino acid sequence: CSARDRTGDLNYGYTF.